This TCR beta chain came from a study of cytomegalovirus exposure and HLA in healthy donors. Overall study: The same platform was used for the 95 to 150 validation repertoires and the approximately 670 first-cohort repertoires, a later analysis reported. Whole-study findings and limits: Cytomegalovirus-associated TCR beta chains were listed, numbering roughly 150.

Among the roughly 120 subjects of the validation cohort, separate from the approximately 700-subject first cohort, were the donors. Germline CDR1 reads KGHSH; CDR2 reads LQKENI. Trimming shortened V by 4 bases and J by 3 bases, and 16 bases separated the two germline ends. There are 15 residues in the CDR3. Details on this clone: The antigen is unknown.

The table came from immunoSEQ multiplex PCR; TCRdb's copy has only in-frame clones and leaves some out. The repertoire holds fewer than 250,000 clones, 86% seen once, with roughly 1.5% in the top ten. This TCR was sampled from a young woman in good health and CMV-seronegative. The chain joins TRBV18 to TRBJ2-7, with a tentative D call TRBD2 (5 bases). Input material: PBMCs. DNA of the CDR3: TGTGCCAGCTCACTCCTCAGCGGAAACTACTACGAGCAGTACTTC. This translates into CASSLLSGNYYEQYF. Supplemented by reference TRBV18 and TRBJ2-7, the full variable domain reads NAGVMQNPRHLVRRRGQEARLRCSPMKGHSHVYWYRQLPEEGLKFMVYLQKENIIDESGMPKERFSAEFPKEGPSILRIQQVVRGDSAAYFCASSLLSGNYYEQYFGPGTRLTVT.